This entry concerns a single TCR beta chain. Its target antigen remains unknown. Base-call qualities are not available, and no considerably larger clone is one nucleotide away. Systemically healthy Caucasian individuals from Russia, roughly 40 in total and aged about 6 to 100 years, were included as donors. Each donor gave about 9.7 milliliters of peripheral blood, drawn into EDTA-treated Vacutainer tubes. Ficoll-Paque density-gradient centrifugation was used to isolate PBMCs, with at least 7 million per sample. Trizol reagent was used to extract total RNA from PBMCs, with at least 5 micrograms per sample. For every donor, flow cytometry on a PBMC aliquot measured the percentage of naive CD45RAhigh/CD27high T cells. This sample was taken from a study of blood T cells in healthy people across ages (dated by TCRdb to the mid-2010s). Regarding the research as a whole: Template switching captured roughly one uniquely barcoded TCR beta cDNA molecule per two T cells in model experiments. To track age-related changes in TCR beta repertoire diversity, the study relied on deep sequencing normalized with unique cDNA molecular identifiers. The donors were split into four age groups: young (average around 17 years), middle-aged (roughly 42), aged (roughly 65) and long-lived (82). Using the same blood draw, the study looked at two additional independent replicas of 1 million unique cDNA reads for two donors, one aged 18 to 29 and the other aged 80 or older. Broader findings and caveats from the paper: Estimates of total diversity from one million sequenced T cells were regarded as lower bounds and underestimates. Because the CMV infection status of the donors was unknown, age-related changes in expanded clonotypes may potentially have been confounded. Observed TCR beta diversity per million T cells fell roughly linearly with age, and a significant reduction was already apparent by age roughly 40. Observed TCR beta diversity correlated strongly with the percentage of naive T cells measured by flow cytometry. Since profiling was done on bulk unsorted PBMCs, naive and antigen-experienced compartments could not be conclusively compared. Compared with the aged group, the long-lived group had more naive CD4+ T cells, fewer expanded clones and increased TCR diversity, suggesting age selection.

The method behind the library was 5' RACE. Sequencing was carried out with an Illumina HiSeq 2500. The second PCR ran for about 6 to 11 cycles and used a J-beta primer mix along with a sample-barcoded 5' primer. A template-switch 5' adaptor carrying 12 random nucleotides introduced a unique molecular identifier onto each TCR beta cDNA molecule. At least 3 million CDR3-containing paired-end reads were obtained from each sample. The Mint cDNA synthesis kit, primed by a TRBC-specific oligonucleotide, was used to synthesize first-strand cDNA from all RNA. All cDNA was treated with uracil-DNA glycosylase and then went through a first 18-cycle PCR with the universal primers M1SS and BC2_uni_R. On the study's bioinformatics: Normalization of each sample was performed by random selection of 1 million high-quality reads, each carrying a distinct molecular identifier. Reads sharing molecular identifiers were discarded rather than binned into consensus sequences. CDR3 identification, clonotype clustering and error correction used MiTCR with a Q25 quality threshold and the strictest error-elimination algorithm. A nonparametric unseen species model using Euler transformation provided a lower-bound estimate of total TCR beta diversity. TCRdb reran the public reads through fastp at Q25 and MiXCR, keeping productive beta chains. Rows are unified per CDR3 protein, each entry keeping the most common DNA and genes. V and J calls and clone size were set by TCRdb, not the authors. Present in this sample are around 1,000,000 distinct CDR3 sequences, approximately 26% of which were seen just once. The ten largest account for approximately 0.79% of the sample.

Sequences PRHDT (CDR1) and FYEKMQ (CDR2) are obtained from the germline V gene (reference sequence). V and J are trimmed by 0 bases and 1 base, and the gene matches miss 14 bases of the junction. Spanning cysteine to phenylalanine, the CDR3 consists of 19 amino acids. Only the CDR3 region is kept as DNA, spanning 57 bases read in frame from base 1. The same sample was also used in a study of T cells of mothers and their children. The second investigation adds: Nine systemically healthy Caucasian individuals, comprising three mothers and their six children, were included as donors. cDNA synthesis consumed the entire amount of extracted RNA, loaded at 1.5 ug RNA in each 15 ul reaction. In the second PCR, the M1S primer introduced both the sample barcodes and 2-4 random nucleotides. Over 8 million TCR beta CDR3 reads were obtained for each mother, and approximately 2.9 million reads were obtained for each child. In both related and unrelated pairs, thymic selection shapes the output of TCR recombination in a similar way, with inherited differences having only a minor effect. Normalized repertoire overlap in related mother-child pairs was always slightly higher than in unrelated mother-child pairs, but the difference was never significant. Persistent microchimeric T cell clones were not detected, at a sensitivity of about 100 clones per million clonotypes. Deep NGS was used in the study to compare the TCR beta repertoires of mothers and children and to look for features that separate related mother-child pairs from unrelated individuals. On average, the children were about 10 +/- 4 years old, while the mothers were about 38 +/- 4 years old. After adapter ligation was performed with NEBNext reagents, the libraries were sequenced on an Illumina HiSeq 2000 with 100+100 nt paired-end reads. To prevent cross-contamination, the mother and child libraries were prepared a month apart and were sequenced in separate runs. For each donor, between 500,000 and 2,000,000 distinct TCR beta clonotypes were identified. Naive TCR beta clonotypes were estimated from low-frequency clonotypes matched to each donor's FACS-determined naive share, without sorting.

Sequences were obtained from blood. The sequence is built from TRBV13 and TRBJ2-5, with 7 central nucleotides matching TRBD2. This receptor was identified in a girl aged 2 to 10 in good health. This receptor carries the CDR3 CASSLGGSEGLPLQETQYF. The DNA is TGTGCCAGCAGCTTAGGGGGGTCTGAGGGACTACCACTCCAAGAGACCCAGTACTTC. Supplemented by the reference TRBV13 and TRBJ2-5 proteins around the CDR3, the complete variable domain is AAGVIQSPRHLIKEKRETATLKCYPIPRHDTVYWYQQGPGQDPQFLISFYEKMQSDKGSIPDRFSAQQFSDYHSELNMSSLELGDSALYFCASSLGGSEGLPLQETQYFGPGTRLLVL.